This T cell receptor beta chain originates from a study of OX40 agonist ivuxolimab in advanced cancers. Whole-study context: Intravenous ivuxolimab was administered to patients every 2 weeks at 0.01 to 10 mg/kg.

V was pared by 8 bases and J by 1 base, with 7 bases of the junction left unmatched. The length of the CDR3 is 14 residues. Germline-derived CDR1 and CDR2 are SGHAT and FQNNGV. Sequencing used immunoSEQ multiplex PCR; TCRdb keeps in-frame clones, though not all of them. The sample lists about 62,000 clones, 85% seen once, with under 5% in the top ten. This material consisted of CD4+ or CD8+ T cells sorted from blood, taken in a trial of the OX40 agonist ivuxolimab. This clonotype was obtained from an adult with an advanced solid tumor such as melanoma, head and neck, liver or kidney cancer. V and J are TRBV11-2 and TRBJ1-2; 7 nucleotides match TRBD1. The CDR3 sequence: CASGRGLGNYGYTF. DNA for the CDR3: TGTGCCAGCGGAAGGGGGCTTGGTAACTATGGCTACACCTTC.